A selection of T cell receptor beta chains follows, all from one sample in a study of T cells in Graves' hyperthyroidism and ophthalmopathy. TCRdb analysed the multiplex PCR reads with MiXCR anew, one entry per CDR3 protein. This sample has approximately 620,000 distinct CDR3 sequences, with approximately 16% found just once. Sequencing was carried out using blood. The origin of the receptors is a woman aged 40 to 50 with Graves' ophthalmopathy. The conserved cysteine and the conserved F or W are not part of the CDR3 here. Size is stated for part of the rows, as once, few or many counts, or as a class when the clone is expanded.

clone_size,j_call,v_call,cdr3_aa
many,TRBJ2-2,TRBV7-9,ASSLTGQGTGELF
many,TRBJ2-3,TRBV20-1,SASGREFADTQY
many,TRBJ2-1,TRBV5-1,ASSSRTNNEQF
many,TRBJ2-5,TRBV30,ACTPGGTQY
few,TRBJ1-4,TRBV28,ASSFLGQGIATNEKLF
-,TRBJ2-2,TRBV6-2/TRBV6-3,ASSELAGSPGELF
many,TRBJ2-1,TRBV5-1,ASSLDIGGNEQF
-,TRBJ1-6,TRBV12-3/TRBV12-4,ASKGGAGGNSPLH
-,TRBJ2-7,TRBV7-9,ASSNLREQY
-,TRBJ1-5,TRBV29-1,SVWGGPNQPQH
many,TRBJ2-7,TRBV6-1,ASGNPVGYEQY
many,TRBJ2-3,TRBV20-1,SAIGGTDTQY
many,TRBJ2-7,TRBV20-1,SASGKLAGDYEQY
many,TRBJ1-1,TRBV30,AWSPTRFEAF
few,TRBJ2-7,TRBV5-1,ASSFNPSGSYEQY
few,TRBJ2-5,TRBV12-3/TRBV12-4,ASRRGEETQY
many,TRBJ2-4,TRBV5-1,ASSLGGDRSPLTGKNIQY
many,TRBJ1-5,TRBV12-3/TRBV12-4,ASAPTGGGNQPQH
-,TRBJ1-6,TRBV4-1,ASSQPTRRGYDSPLH
many,TRBJ2-2,TRBV11-3,ASSSGQGIGNGELF
few,TRBJ2-4,TRBV3-1,ASSQGTGGIQY
few,TRBJ2-1,TRBV5-4,ASSLAWGTSLNEQF
-,TRBJ2-6,TRBV2,ASSPWTGGTGANVLT
many,TRBJ2-7,TRBV20-1,SARRAGLSSYEQY
-,TRBJ1-5,TRBV30,AWALRGGQPQH
many,TRBJ2-1,TRBV7-3,ASSKLAGDEQF
many,TRBJ2-1,TRBV2,ASRGTSGRNEQF
-,TRBJ2-1,TRBV19,ASSIGGNSYNEQF
-,TRBJ2-2,TRBV19,ASSTGLAGGTNTGELF